This T cell receptor (beta chain) originates from a study of T cell responses to AZD1222 COVID-19 vaccine. General study findings and limits: Researchers report vaccine-associated CD4 TCRs spanning spike, with dominance at 160-218 and 743-854.

TCRdb's copy holds only in-frame clones and misses some; the assay was immunoSEQ multiplex PCR. The sample carries under 150,000 clones, about 91% recorded once. V was shortened by 4 bases and J by 9 bases, with 13 bases between the two germline ends. Germline lookup yields CDR1 MNHEY and CDR2 SMNVEV (reference sequence). The CDR3 contains 13 residues. Comments on this clone: The antigen is undetermined.

Material: peripheral blood, obtained 28 days after the second AZD1222 dose. This receptor was identified in an adult who received the AZD1222 COVID-19 vaccine. This chain connects TRBV27 to TRBJ1-3; possible D gene TRBD1, 6 bases. For the CDR3, the DNA is TGTGCCAGCAGTTCCTCTTTCAGGGGCACCATATATTTT. Protein product: CASSSSFRGTIYF.